Each of the 24 T cell receptor beta chains below was sequenced from the same sample in a study of blood T cell repertoires in COVID-19. This table comes from immunoSEQ multiplex PCR, and its TCRdb copy is limited to in-frame clones, with some not included. This table holds over 200,000 clones, 83% found once. Sequencing used peripheral blood. These receptors came from a young woman with COVID-19, enrolled during active disease.

The chain links TRBV5-5 to TRBJ2-4, with TRBD2 matching over 7 bases. Per the germline V gene, CDR1 is SGHKS and CDR2 is YYEKEE (reference sequence). The V gene end was trimmed by 0 bases and the J gene end by 2 bases; junction bases not matched to a gene: 8. This CDR3 has 17 amino acids. Written as DNA, the CDR3 is TGTGCCAGCAGCTTGGAGGGAGGGTTGGTTTCCAAAAACATTCAGTACTTC. Residues: CASSLEGGLVSKNIQYF.

The chain joins TRBV7-3 to TRBJ2-7; 9 bases match TRBD2. V gave up 6 bases and J gave up 2 bases; unmatched junction bases: 2. Germline V CDR1 and CDR2: SGHTA, FQGTGA. The CDR3 consists of 13 residues. The CDR3 nucleotides are TGTGCCAGCAGTCCTAGCGGGGCCTACGAGCAGTACTTC. It codes for CASSPSGAYEQYF.

V gene TRBV15 combines with J gene TRBJ2-7, with TRBD2 as a possible D gene (6 bases). V shed 1 base and J shed 0 bases, with 13 bases lying between them. The germline V gene has CDR1 LNHNV and CDR2 YYDKDF (reference sequence). This CDR3 spans 16 amino acids. The CDR3 region has the DNA TGTGCCACCAGCAGAGGTGGCGGGAAGAGCTCCTACGAGCAGTACTTC. Protein: CATSRGGGKSSYEQYF.

V and J are TRBV6-4 and TRBJ2-1; 7 bases map to TRBD2. This CDR3 has 15 residues. Germline V lookup: CDR1 MRHNA, CDR2 SNTAGT. V shed 4 bases and J 7 bases; nucleotides not matched to a gene: 10. The CDR3 DNA is TGTGCCAGCAGTGTCTCGAGCGGGATTACTAATGAGCAGTTCTTC. Encoded protein: CASSVSSGITNEQFF.

V usage is TRBV5-1 and J usage is TRBJ2-5; D remains ambiguous. Trimming cost V 3 bases and J 2 bases, with 5 bases left between them. The CDR3 is 12 residues long. CDR1 and CDR2 from the germline V gene are SGHRS and YFSETQ. As DNA, the CDR3 is TGCGCCAGCAGCTGGCAACAAGAGACCCAGTACTTC. Encoded protein: CASSWQQETQYF. Filled out from reference TRBV5-1 and TRBJ2-5, the complete variable domain reads KAGVTQTPRYLIKTRGQQVTLSCSPISGHRSVSWYQQTPGQGLQFLFEYFSETQRNKGNFPGRFSGRQFSNSRSEMNVSTLELGDSALYLCASSWQQETQYFGPGTRLLVL.

J is TRBJ2-7 and V is TRBV5-4; D uncertain. Germline V gives CDR1 SGHNT, CDR2 YYREEE (reference sequence). This CDR3 contains 13 residues. Trimming removed 2 bases from V and 2 bases from J, with 8 bases in between. The CDR3 region is CASSFRTAYEQYF. In DNA form, the CDR3 reads TGTGCCAGCAGCTTTCGAACAGCCTACGAGCAGTACTTC.

This clone has just one count. The chain has TRBV27 and TRBJ1-2; 7 nucleotides match TRBD1. In germline, CDR1 is MNHEY, CDR2 SMNVEV (reference sequence). The CDR3 has 15 residues. J gave up 7 bases and V 4 bases, and 12 bases lay outside the gene matches. In DNA, the CDR3 is TGTGCCAGCAGTTACTTAGGGGGCGGGTTATCTGGCTACACCTTC. Translated, it gives CASSYLGGGLSGYTF.

On this clone: The junction differs from germline at one of its ends, possibly a read error. V and J are TRBV9 and TRBJ1-2; no firm D call. The CDR3 consists of 10 residues. Per germline, CDR1 SGDLS and CDR2 YYNGEE. The CDR3 region has the DNA TGTGCCAGCAGTGGAGGGTCTGTGTCCTTC. Translating gives CASSGGSVSF.

The V gene is TRBV30, the J gene TRBJ2-5; possible D gene TRBD1, 7 bases. V was trimmed by 4 bases and J by 4 bases, leaving 10 bases between them. The germline CDR1 and CDR2 sequences are GTSNPN and SVGIG (reference sequence). This CDR3 comprises 12 residues. In nucleotides, the CDR3 is TGTGCCTGGACAGGGGGAGGAGAGACCCAGTACTTC. As protein: CAWTGGGETQYF.

The CDR3 nucleotides are TGTGCCACCAGCGGGGGGGCGAACACCGGGGAGCTGTTTTTT. It is translated as CATSGGANTGELFF. This chain joins TRBV15 and TRBJ2-2, with TRBD2 identical over 7 bases. The CDR3 runs to 14 residues. The germline V gene has CDR1 LNHNV and CDR2 YYDKDF (reference sequence). Trimming at V came to 5 bases and at J to 0 bases, leaving 0 bases not matched to a gene.

Note on this clone: Other DNA sequences from this sample encode an identical CDR3 as well. V usage is TRBV11-3 and J usage is TRBJ2-2, with 8 nucleotides matching TRBD1. Germline assignment: CDR1 SGHNT and CDR2 YENEEA. This CDR3 has 13 residues. J was trimmed by 8 bases and V by 3 bases; bases with no gene match: 2. The CDR3 region has the DNA TGTGCCAGCAGCTTGGACAGGGCTGGGGAGCTGTTTTTT. It specifies CASSLDRAGELFF.

The rearrangement joins TRBV19 to TRBJ1-5; D possibly corresponds to TRBD1 (5 bases). Germline CDR1 reads LNHDA; CDR2 reads SQIVND (reference sequence). This CDR3 spans 17 amino acids. Trimming took 3 bases from V and 1 from J, leaving 16 bases between them. This CDR3 is CASSMGLMGRSNQPQHF. In nucleotides, the CDR3 is TGTGCCAGTAGTATGGGGCTCATGGGCAGGAGCAATCAGCCCCAGCATTTT.

V usage is TRBV7-3 and J usage is TRBJ1-2; 7 nucleotides align to TRBD1. The CDR3 is made up of 17 amino acids. The V gene's germline CDR1 is SGHTA and CDR2 FQGTGA. The trim removed 2 bases at V and 0 bases at J, leaving 9 bases unmatched. The CDR3 coding sequence is TGTGCCAGCAGCTTACCTTGGACAGGCCCATCTAACTATGGCTACACCTTC. It encodes CASSLPWTGPSNYGYTF. Filled out from reference TRBV7-3 and TRBJ1-2, the complete variable domain reads GAGVSQTPSNKVTEKGKYVELRCDPISGHTALYWYRQSLGQGPEFLIYFQGTGAADDSGLPNDRFFAVRPEGSVSTLKIQRTERGDSAVYLCASSLPWTGPSNYGYTFGSGTRLTVV.

The CDR3 loop is CASSAAQGLEQYF. Written as DNA, the CDR3 is TGTGCCAGCAGCGCCGCGCAGGGGCTCGAGCAGTACTTC. J is TRBJ2-7 and V is TRBV6-5, with D maybe TRBD1 (6 bases). Deletions cut 6 bases from V and 6 bases from J, with 15 bases between. CDR1 is MNHEY, CDR2 SVGAGI, per germline. The CDR3 sequence is 13 residues long.

V is TRBV5-6 and J is TRBJ2-7; a weak D match, TRBD2 (5 bases). The CDR3 consists of 13 residues. Looked up from germline, CDR1 is SGHDT and CDR2 is YYEEEE. Trimming shortened V by 4 bases and J by 4 bases, and 12 bases separated the two germline ends. The CDR3 loop is CASSGGSHYEQYF. For the CDR3, the DNA is TGTGCCAGCAGCGGAGGATCCCATTACGAGCAGTACTTC.

This rearrangement joins TRBV3-1 (or the pseudogene TRBV3-2) to TRBJ2-3; 7 bases are a match to TRBD2. The germline gives CDR1 LGHDT, CDR2 YNNKEL (reference sequence). This CDR3 spans 13 amino acids. Trimming removed 3 bases from V and 3 bases from J; junction bases left unmatched: 0. CDR3 loop: CASSHSGTDTQYF. In DNA, the CDR3 is TGTGCCAGCAGCCATAGCGGGACAGATACGCAGTATTTT.

The rearrangement joins TRBV24-1 to TRBJ2-2, with 11 bases aligning to TRBD1. Germline assignment: CDR1 KGHDR and CDR2 SFDVKD. CDR3 length equals 19 residues. V trimming: 5 bases; J trimming: 6 bases; junction bases outside the gene matches: 16. This CDR3 reads CATSVPDRGLYLGAGELFF. Here the CDR3 DNA reads TGTGCCACCAGTGTCCCGGACAGGGGGCTATATCTCGGAGCCGGGGAGCTGTTTTTT.

This CDR3 is CSVRVGYEQYF. CDR3 in DNA: TGCAGCGTTCGGGTGGGCTACGAGCAGTACTTC. The V call is TRBV29-1, the J call TRBJ2-7; D is unclear. V was cut by 5 bases and J by 3 bases, with 8 bases left in between. This CDR3 spans 11 amino acids. Germline CDR1 reads SQVTM; CDR2 reads ANQGSEA.

The V gene is TRBV4-3, the J gene TRBJ2-3, with D perhaps matching TRBD1 (6 bases). CDR3 length: 18 amino acids. Germline values: CDR1 LGHNA, CDR2 YSLEER. V lost 0 bases to trimming and J lost 0 bases, with 16 bases between them. CDR3 loop: CASSQDHRQASSTDTQYF. In DNA, the CDR3 is TGCGCCAGCAGCCAAGATCACAGACAGGCGTCTAGCACAGATACGCAGTATTTT.

This clone has only one observation. The J gene is TRBJ1-6, the V gene TRBV20-1, with D possibly matching TRBD1 (5 bases). The germline V gene encodes CDR1 DFQATT and CDR2 SNEGSKA (reference sequence). V lost 5 bases and J lost 9, with 8 bases in between. The CDR3 contains 11 residues. The CDR3 DNA sequence: TGCAGTGCTGGGACTGTTTCACCCCTCCACTTT. Protein product: CSAGTVSPLHF.

V and J are TRBV2 and TRBJ1-5; a weak D match, TRBD1 (5 bases). The germline V and J ends were trimmed by 4 bases and 5 bases, with 9 bases remaining between them. From germline, CDR1 is SNHLY and CDR2 FYNNEI. CDR3 length equals 13 residues. CDR3 loop: CASSVEGYQPQHF. The CDR3 DNA follows: TGTGCCAGCAGTGTGGAGGGGTATCAGCCCCAGCATTTT.

The gene calls are TRBV7-3 and TRBJ2-3, with unresolved D. Germline loops: CDR1 SGHTA, CDR2 FQGTGA. V was cut by 5 bases and J by 0 bases, with 18 bases left in between. This CDR3 has 17 residues. CDR3 bases: TGTGCCAGCAGCCCACTTACAAGTAGCACTAGCACAGATACGCAGTATTTT. This gives the protein CASSPLTSSTSTDTQYF.

The V gene is TRBV28, the J gene TRBJ2-7; tentatively, D is TRBD2 (6 bases). This CDR3 region has 14 residues. The germline V gene encodes CDR1 MDHEN and CDR2 SYDVKM. Trimming took off 7 bases at V and 2 bases at J, with 15 bases between the two ends. CDR3 amino acids: CASTSEGTAYEQYF. Written as DNA, the CDR3 is TGTGCCAGCACCTCGGAGGGGACCGCCTACGAGCAGTACTTC. Using reference TRBV28 and TRBJ2-7 for the parts outside the CDR3, the full variable domain is DVKVTQSSRYLVKRTGEKVFLECVQDMDHENMFWYRQDPGLGLRLIYFSYDVKMKEKGDIPEGYSVSREKKERFSLILESASTNQTSMYLCASTSEGTAYEQYFGPGTRLTVT.

This clone was seen only a few times. The rearrangement links TRBV13 to TRBJ2-7; D possibly corresponds to TRBD1 (6 bases). This CDR3 spans 13 amino acids. V lost 5 bases to trimming and J lost 6 bases, with 14 bases between them. The germline CDR1 and CDR2 sequences are PRHDT and FYEKMQ (reference sequence). CDR3 nucleotides: TGTGCCAGCAGCCCGGACAGCCGCGGCGAGCAGTACTTC. This codes for CASSPDSRGEQYF.